This TCR beta chain was captured by sequencing in a study of control samples from healthy donors and cancer patients. The CDR3 is made up of 14 amino acids. From germline, CDR1 is SEHNR and CDR2 FQNEAQ (reference sequence). The V and J ends lost 1 base and 4 bases, in that order; junction bases with no gene match: 3. Profiling relied on immunoSEQ multiplex PCR, and the TCRdb table lists in-frame clones only, not all of them. The sample holds 75,000 to 100,000 clones, approximately 86% seen once. Sequences were obtained from blood. This rearrangement joins TRBV7-9 to TRBJ1-2; 7 positions agree with TRBD1. The sequence was obtained from a man aged 30 to 45 in good health. CDR3 in amino acids: CASSLGDRRYGYTF. The CDR3, as DNA: TGTGCCAGCAGCTTAGGGGACAGACGCTATGGCTACACCTTC.